Listed below are T cell receptor beta chains from one sample, sequenced in a study of cytomegalovirus exposure and HLA in healthy donors. Generated by immunoSEQ multiplex PCR, the TCRdb table keeps only in-frame clones and is missing some. Counted here are some 150,000 clones, about three quarters occurring once; the ten biggest clones make up roughly 0.7%. Sequencing used PBMCs. These receptors were collected from a male donor in good health and CMV-seronegative. Each CDR3 is given with its conserved first and last residue. D genes are given only for firm matches. The size field is filled for only some rows; it gives once, few, many or a size class.

D gene: -; J gene: TRBJ2-7; V gene: TRBV7-9; CDR3 length: 16; clone size: -; CDR3 DNA: TGTTCCAGCAGCTTATTTAGCGGCCCGAGCTCCTACGAGCAGTACTTC; CDR3 protein: CSSSLFSGPSSYEQYF
D gene: TRBD1; J gene: TRBJ2-2; V gene: TRBV5-6; CDR3 length: 16; clone size: once; CDR3 DNA: TGTGCCAGCAGCCGCAGGACAGGGCTAAACACCGGGGAGCTGTTTTTT; CDR3 protein: CASSRRTGLNTGELFF
D gene: -; J gene: TRBJ2-6; V gene: TRBV5-1; CDR3 length: 15; clone size: few; CDR3 DNA: TGCGCCAGCAGCTTGGACAGCTCTGGGGCCAACGTCCTGACTTTC; CDR3 protein: CASSLDSSGANVLTF
D gene: TRBD2; J gene: TRBJ2-3; V gene: TRBV9; CDR3 length: 14; clone size: -; CDR3 DNA: TGTGCCAGCAGCGTAGCGGGAGGGGGGGATACGCAGTATTTT; CDR3 protein: CASSVAGGGDTQYF
D gene: TRBD1; J gene: TRBJ1-2; V gene: TRBV18; CDR3 length: 18; clone size: -; CDR3 DNA: TGTGCCAGCTCACCCTCGGGACAGGTCATTATAGCTAACTATGGCTACACCTTC; CDR3 protein: CASSPSGQVIIANYGYTF
D gene: -; J gene: TRBJ2-4; V gene: TRBV9; CDR3 length: 15; clone size: -; CDR3 DNA: TGTGCCAGCAGCCCGGAAGCGGACGCGAGCCTCATTCAGTACTTC; CDR3 protein: CASSPEADASLIQYF
D gene: TRBD2; J gene: TRBJ2-7; V gene: TRBV7-9; CDR3 length: 14; clone size: -; CDR3 DNA: TGTGCCAGCAGCCTCCTAGCGGGAGCCCCCGAGCAGTACTTC; CDR3 protein: CASSLLAGAPEQYF
D gene: -; J gene: TRBJ2-1; V gene: TRBV6-1; CDR3 length: 14; clone size: -; CDR3 DNA: TGTGCCAGCAGTGCCTCCGGGGCCTACAATGAGCAGTTCTTC; CDR3 protein: CASSASGAYNEQFF
D gene: -; J gene: TRBJ2-4; V gene: TRBV5-6; CDR3 length: 15; clone size: -; CDR3 DNA: TGTGCCAGCAGCTTGTCGCAGCCAGGCAAAAACATTCAGTACTTC; CDR3 protein: CASSLSQPGKNIQYF
D gene: -; J gene: TRBJ2-7; V gene: TRBV16; CDR3 length: 13; clone size: -; CDR3 DNA: TGTGCCAGCAGCCAATACATAGCAAACGAGCAGTACTTC; CDR3 protein: CASSQYIANEQYF
D gene: -; J gene: TRBJ2-6; V gene: TRBV4-3; CDR3 length: 16; clone size: -; CDR3 DNA: TGCGCCAGCAGCCAAGATCTTTCCTCTGGGGCCAACGTCCTGACTTTC; CDR3 protein: CASSQDLSSGANVLTF
D gene: -; J gene: TRBJ2-6; V gene: TRBV11-1; CDR3 length: 19; clone size: -; CDR3 DNA: TGTGCCAGCAGCTTAGTAGTCCCGGGACTGCTCTCTGGGGCCAACGTCCTGACTTTC; CDR3 protein: CASSLVVPGLLSGANVLTF
D gene: -; J gene: TRBJ2-3; V gene: TRBV5-4; CDR3 length: 14; clone size: once; CDR3 DNA: TGTGCCAGCAGCTGGGGGCGGACCGCAGATACGCAGTATTTT; CDR3 protein: CASSWGRTADTQYF
D gene: TRBD1; J gene: TRBJ1-1; V gene: TRBV5-1; CDR3 length: 18; clone size: -; CDR3 DNA: TGCGCCAGCAGCTTGGCGAAAGGGGGACAGTCCATGAACACTGAAGCTTTCTTT; CDR3 protein: CASSLAKGGQSMNTEAFF
D gene: TRBD1; J gene: TRBJ1-1; V gene: TRBV19; CDR3 length: 16; clone size: -; CDR3 DNA: TGTGCCAGTAGTACCCGATGGGACAGGGAGGTCACTGAAGCTTTCTTT; CDR3 protein: CASSTRWDREVTEAFF
D gene: -; J gene: TRBJ1-5; V gene: TRBV19; CDR3 length: 15; clone size: few; CDR3 DNA: TGTGCCAGTAGTTTATTAGCCAATAGCAATCAGCCCCAGCATTTT; CDR3 protein: CASSLLANSNQPQHF
D gene: -; J gene: TRBJ2-2; V gene: TRBV5-4; CDR3 length: 15; clone size: -; CDR3 DNA: TGTGCCAGCAGTTCGGACACTCTGGGCGCCGGGGAGCTGTTTTTT; CDR3 protein: CASSSDTLGAGELFF
D gene: -; J gene: TRBJ1-1; V gene: TRBV19; CDR3 length: 20; clone size: -; CDR3 DNA: TGTGCCAGTAGTATCTCCCGGTGGGGTCAGGGAGGAGTACCAAAGACTGAAGCTTTCTTT; CDR3 protein: CASSISRWGQGGVPKTEAFF
D gene: TRBD2; J gene: TRBJ2-1; V gene: TRBV9; CDR3 length: 15; clone size: -; CDR3 DNA: TGTGCCAGCAGCGTAGAACGGGAGGTTTACAATGAGCAGTTCTTC; CDR3 protein: CASSVEREVYNEQFF
D gene: TRBD1; J gene: TRBJ1-2; V gene: TRBV5-4; CDR3 length: 15; clone size: once; CDR3 DNA: TGTGCCAGCAGCGGAACCGGGACAGGGGCCTATGGCTACACCTTC; CDR3 protein: CASSGTGTGAYGYTF
D gene: -; J gene: TRBJ1-6; V gene: TRBV4-1; CDR3 length: 16; clone size: -; CDR3 DNA: TGCGCCAGCAGCCAAGGAGGGACTTTTCGTAATTCACCCCTCCACTTT; CDR3 protein: CASSQGGTFRNSPLHF
D gene: -; J gene: TRBJ1-5; V gene: TRBV19; CDR3 length: 13; clone size: few; CDR3 DNA: TGTGCCAGTACGGGGGGACCGTATCAGCCCCAGCATTTT; CDR3 protein: CASTGGPYQPQHF
D gene: TRBD2; J gene: TRBJ2-2; V gene: TRBV4-3; CDR3 length: 19; clone size: -; CDR3 DNA: TGCGCCAGCAGCCAAGACGGACTAGCGGGAGAGTCAGGCACCGGGGAGCTGTTTTTT; CDR3 protein: CASSQDGLAGESGTGELFF
D gene: TRBD2; J gene: TRBJ2-3; V gene: TRBV7-9; CDR3 length: 16; clone size: -; CDR3 DNA: TGTGCCAGCAGATCTGGCGGGGGGCCCGCCACAGATACGCAGTATTTT; CDR3 protein: CASRSGGGPATDTQYF